This T cell receptor beta chain was observed in a study of T cells in localized non-small cell lung cancer. General study results and limits: Increased T cell density in blood showed an association with longer overall survival. Uninvolved adjacent lung showed the highest T cell clonality, exceeding tumor.

The data were produced by immunoSEQ multiplex PCR, yet TCRdb's version contains in-frame clones alone and is incomplete. The profile covers some 140,000 clones, with 89% appearing a single time and about 1.5% taken by the ten largest. The CDR3 covers 12 residues. The V end lost 5 bases, the J end lost 3 bases, and 10 bases lay between the germline ends. Germline V CDR1 and CDR2: SQVTM, ANQGSEA. Comment on this clone: Its antigen is unknown.

The chain carries TRBV29-1 and TRBJ2-5, with D possibly TRBD1 on 5 matching bases. The material was peripheral blood, obtained before any cancer treatment. The clonotype was recovered from a female donor older than 55 with stage I lung adenocarcinoma. The CDR3 reads CSVRQGKETQYF. The CDR3 nucleotides are TGCAGCGTTCGTCAGGGAAAAGAGACCCAGTACTTC.